This TCR beta chain was profiled in a study of cytomegalovirus exposure and HLA in healthy donors. Libraries were prepared by immunoSEQ multiplex PCR; TCRdb keeps only in-frame clonotypes and omits some of them. Altogether approximately 70,000 clones are present, about 94% being singletons, with the ten largest covering 1%. Points on this clone: The antigen remains undetermined.

The germline CDR1 and CDR2 sequences are MGHDK and SYGVNS. J was trimmed by 3 bases and V by 3 bases; bases with no gene match: 4. The CDR3 is 15 residues long. Study observations and caveats: Reports indicated that the classifier achieved high specificity and sensitivity in diagnosing cytomegalovirus status.

Source material: PBMCs. The rearrangement uses TRBV25-1 and TRBJ1-4; 7 nucleotides match TRBD1. The sequence came from a woman between 18 and 30 years old in good health and CMV-seronegative. The chain's CDR3 is CASSERGTANEKLFF. The CDR3 bases are TGTGCCAGCAGTGAGAGAGGGACAGCTAATGAAAAACTGTTTTTT.